This TCR beta chain was profiled in a study of blood T cell repertoires in COVID-19. As for the study in general: Samples of COVID-19 (acute and convalescent) were obtained from the United States, Italy and Spain. T cells, B-cell-depleted T cells, or PBMCs supplied cDNA or gDNA.

The germline CDR1 and CDR2 sequences are LGHNA and YSLEER. With V trimmed by 1 base and J by 13 bases, 7 bases remained unmatched. The length of the CDR3 is 13 residues. Seattle's cohort entered during active infection and was followed longitudinally. Per the study methods: Quantification of nucleated cells was approximated via reference gene primer amplification. Repertoires were generated with immunoSEQ multiplex PCR, while TCRdb's copy carries only in-frame clones and drops some. The V and J calls and clone size come from that table; D and trimming were worked out from the DNA. The sample lists about 350,000 clones; roughly 90% were seen once.

Sequenced material: peripheral blood. This TCR was recovered from a woman aged 55-75 years with COVID-19, enrolled during active disease. The chain has TRBV4-3 and TRBJ1-2; 9 bases line up with TRBD1. Here the CDR3 reads CASSQAGTGTATF. CDR3 nucleotides: TGCGCCAGCAGCCAAGCCGGGACAGGGACCGCCACCTTC.